A selection of T cell receptor beta chains follows, all from one sample in a study of vaccination effects on CD4 cells after COVID-19. No antigens are known for them. Clones were sequenced by immunoSEQ multiplex PCR, and TCRdb holds only the in-frame ones, with some missing. Of roughly 30,000 clones in the sample, approximately 70% were seen once. The sequencing used CD4+ T cells from PBMCs cultured without peptide, collected before COVID-19 vaccination. The receptors come from a human donor who received a COVID-19 vaccine. CDR3s include the opening cysteine and the closing phenylalanine or tryptophan. The order of the fields is CDR3 protein, CDR3 DNA, D gene, J gene, clone size, V gene. A D gene is named only where the DNA matches it firmly. Size tells how often a clone was seen (once, few, many) or the class of an expanded clone, and some rows leave it out.

cdr3_aa: CASSLELGGYTF; cdr3_nt: TGTGCCAGCAGTTTAGAGCTGGGAGGCTACACCTTC; d_call: .; j_call: TRBJ1-2; clone_size: few; v_call: TRBV28
cdr3_aa: CASSKQYRGTTYEQYF; cdr3_nt: TGTGCCAGTAGTAAGCAATACAGGGGAACGACCTACGAGCAGTACTTC; d_call: TRBD1; j_call: TRBJ2-7; clone_size: .; v_call: TRBV19
cdr3_aa: CASGLGGQGAPEQYF; cdr3_nt: TGTGCTAGTGGTTTGGGGGGACAGGGGGCGCCTGAGCAGTACTTC; d_call: TRBD1; j_call: TRBJ2-7; clone_size: once; v_call: TRBV12-5
cdr3_aa: CASRLGRQGSMNTEAFF; cdr3_nt: TGTGCCAGTAGGCTAGGTCGGCAGGGGAGCATGAACACTGAAGCTTTCTTT; d_call: .; j_call: TRBJ1-1; clone_size: few; v_call: TRBV19
cdr3_aa: CASSFKRAGSDTQYF; cdr3_nt: TGCGCCAGCAGCTTCAAGCGGGCAGGATCAGATACGCAGTATTTT; d_call: .; j_call: TRBJ2-3; clone_size: .; v_call: TRBV5-1
cdr3_aa: CASTGRDRTEAFF; cdr3_nt: TGTGCCAGCACTGGGAGGGACCGCACTGAAGCTTTCTTT; d_call: .; j_call: TRBJ1-1; clone_size: .; v_call: TRBV2
cdr3_aa: CAGAASGGSDTQYF; cdr3_nt: TGTGCCGGGGCGGCTAGCGGGGGGTCAGATACGCAGTATTTT; d_call: TRBD2; j_call: TRBJ2-3; clone_size: .; v_call: TRBV9
cdr3_aa: CASSSGTGGNSPLHF; cdr3_nt: TGTGCCAGCAGTTCGGGGACAGGGGGGAATTCACCCCTCCACTTT; d_call: TRBD1; j_call: TRBJ1-6; clone_size: .; v_call: TRBV6-6
cdr3_aa: CASSLFGGPETQYF; cdr3_nt: TGTGCCAGCAGCTTATTCGGGGGTCCAGAGACCCAGTACTTC; d_call: .; j_call: TRBJ2-5; clone_size: .; v_call: TRBV7-9
cdr3_aa: CASFGVRGANTGELFF; cdr3_nt: TGTGCCAGCTTCGGGGTCCGGGGGGCGAACACCGGGGAGCTGTTTTTT; d_call: TRBD2; j_call: TRBJ2-2; clone_size: .; v_call: TRBV6-6
cdr3_aa: CASSQDRMSGNNQPQHF; cdr3_nt: TGTGCCAGCAGCCAAGATAGGATGTCAGGTAATAATCAGCCCCAGCATTTT; d_call: .; j_call: TRBJ1-5; clone_size: few; v_call: TRBV4-2
cdr3_aa: CASSLRGYSERRELFF; cdr3_nt: TGTGCCAGCAGCTTACGGGGATACTCGGAGCGCAGGGAGCTGTTTTTT; d_call: .; j_call: TRBJ2-2; clone_size: .; v_call: TRBV11-2
cdr3_aa: CASRGTSGTYNEQFF; cdr3_nt: TGTGCCAGTCGGGGGACTAGCGGAACCTACAATGAGCAGTTCTTC; d_call: TRBD2; j_call: TRBJ2-1; clone_size: once; v_call: TRBV6-6
cdr3_aa: CASSEGQGGTEAFF; cdr3_nt: TGTGCCAGCTCCGAGGGACAGGGTGGGACTGAAGCTTTCTTT; d_call: TRBD1; j_call: TRBJ1-1; clone_size: few; v_call: TRBV18
cdr3_aa: CASGLWENQPQHF; cdr3_nt: TGTGCTAGTGGTTTGTGGGAGAATCAGCCCCAGCATTTT; d_call: .; j_call: TRBJ1-5; clone_size: .; v_call: TRBV12-5
cdr3_aa: CASSPEADYGYTF; cdr3_nt: TGCGCCAGCAGCCCGGAGGCGGACTATGGCTACACCTTC; d_call: .; j_call: TRBJ1-2; clone_size: .; v_call: TRBV5-1